This T cell receptor beta chain was documented in a study of beta chain features in type 1 diabetes. Sequencing targeted expressed TCRB transcripts, as all isolated RNA had been reverse transcribed. TCRdb keeps only in-frame clones here, not all; method: immunoSEQ multiplex PCR. Of about 700,000 clones in the sample, roughly 13% were seen once. This clone appeared a few times. The antigen remains undetermined. Study-wide points: Shorter TCRB CDR3s, moderately but significantly so, marked every one of the four CD4+ subsets in Type 1 diabetes patients. Patients and controls would share equally any PCR tilt toward shorter templates.

Trimming removed 5 bases at V and 2 bases at J, with 9 bases between. The CDR3 is made up of 13 amino acids. The germline V gene encodes CDR1 SNHLY and CDR2 FYNNEI. The clonotype was recovered from a man between 18 and 35 years old with type 1 diabetes. Sequencing was performed on naive CD4+ T cells from blood. V is TRBV2 and J is TRBJ1-2; D is uncertain. CDR3 amino acids: CASSLWGNYGYTF. In DNA form, the CDR3 reads TGTGCCAGCAGTCTATGGGGAAACTATGGCTACACCTTC. The complete variable domain, with remaining parts taken from reference TRBV2 and TRBJ1-2, reads EPEVTQTPSHQVTQMGQEVILRCVPISNHLYFYWYRQILGQKVEFLVSFYNNEISEKSEIFDDQFSVERPDGSNFTLKIRSTKLEDSAMYFCASSLWGNYGYTFGSGTRLTVV.